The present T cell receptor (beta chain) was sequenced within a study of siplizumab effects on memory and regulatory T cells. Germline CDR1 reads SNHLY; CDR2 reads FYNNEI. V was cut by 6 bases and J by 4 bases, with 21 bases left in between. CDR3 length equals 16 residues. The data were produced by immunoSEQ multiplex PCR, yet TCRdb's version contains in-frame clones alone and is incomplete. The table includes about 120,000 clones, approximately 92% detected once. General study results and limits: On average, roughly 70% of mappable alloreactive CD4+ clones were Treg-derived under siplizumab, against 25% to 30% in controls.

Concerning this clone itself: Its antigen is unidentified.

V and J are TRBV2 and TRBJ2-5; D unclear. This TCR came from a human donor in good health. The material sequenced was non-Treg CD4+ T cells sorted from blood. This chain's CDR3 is CASRPRQSPGRETQYF. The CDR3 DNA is TGTGCCAGCAGACCCCGGCAGTCGCCTGGGCGAGAGACCCAGTACTTC.